Each of the 19 T cell receptor beta chains below was sequenced from the same sample in a study of preoperative IRX-2 immunotherapy in early breast cancer. Treatment: preoperative locoregional IRX-2 cytokine immunotherapy. Repertoires were generated with immunoSEQ multiplex PCR, while TCRdb's copy carries only in-frame clones and drops some. The data contain about 25,000 clones, approximately 78% of them seen just once; the ten biggest clones take up 1% to 1.5%. The material was lymph node tissue, obtained after IRX-2 immunotherapy. The receptors derive from a human donor with breast cancer.

The chain recombines TRBV10-2 with TRBJ2-1, with TRBD2 matching 8 bases. In germline, CDR1 is WSHSY, CDR2 SAAADI. J gave up 6 bases and V 2 bases, and 6 bases lay outside the gene matches. The CDR3 spans 15 residues. The CDR3 DNA is TGCGCCAGCAGTGAGGGAGGAGCGGGGGCCAATGAGCAGTTCTTC. This codes for CASSEGGAGANEQFF.

This clone appeared a few times. The rearrangement joins TRBV19 to TRBJ1-1; tentatively, D is TRBD1 (5 bases). CDR1 and CDR2 (germline): LNHDA, SQIVND (reference sequence). V lost 1 base and J lost 7, with 13 bases in between. This CDR3 is 14 amino acids long. CDR3: CASSIARGADEAFF. The CDR3 DNA follows: TGTGCCAGTAGTATAGCCCGAGGGGCAGATGAAGCTTTCTTT.

The rearrangement joins TRBV10-2 to TRBJ2-3; 8 bases are shared with TRBD2. Unmatched junction bases numbered 10, after V lost 8 bases and J lost 0 bases. The CDR3 totals 16 residues. Germline-derived CDR1 and CDR2 are WSHSY and SAAADI. This CDR3 reads CASSGTRGKSTDTQYF. The CDR3 nucleotides read TGCGCCAGCTCCGGGACTAGAGGCAAGAGCACAGATACGCAGTATTTT.

This clone has a single count. J is TRBJ2-7 and V is TRBV6-7; D uncertain. TRBV6-7 is assigned to the ORF class and has an uncertain function. The CDR3 is 11 residues long. Between the trimmed V and J ends, which lost 7 bases and 6 bases, there was a span of 10 bases. The CDR3 sequence: CASNTVSEQYF. CDR3 sequence (DNA): TGTGCCAGCAATACAGTTTCCGAGCAGTACTTC.

This rearrangement joins TRBV29-1 to TRBJ2-1; D unclear. CDR1 and CDR2 from the germline V gene are SQVTM and ANQGSEA. The CDR3 spans 14 residues. V gave up 6 bases and J gave up 3 bases, with 15 bases separating them. CDR3 bases: TGCAGCGTCAGACACCAATTGGACTACAATGAGCAGTTCTTC. It translates to CSVRHQLDYNEQFF.

The rearrangement joins TRBV7-6 to TRBJ1-6; D might be TRBD1 (6 bases). Germline CDR1 SGHVS, CDR2 FNYEAQ. V lost 5 bases, J lost 8 bases, and 19 bases lay in between. This CDR3 is built from 16 residues. CDR3 sequence reads: CASSKTSGGRDSPLHF. CDR3 nucleotide sequence: TGTGCCAGCAGCAAGACGTCCGGGGGGCGGGATTCACCCCTCCACTTT.

Notes on this clone: The read falls 1 residue short of the CDR3 end, and the missing part is taken from the germline J gene. The V gene is TRBV10-3, the J gene TRBJ1-6, with D perhaps TRBD1 (6 bases). V lost 2 bases to trimming and J lost 7 bases, with 12 bases between them. The CDR3 has 15 residues. Germline CDR1 and CDR2: ENHRY and SYGVKD. Here the CDR3 reads CAISEQGGLNSPLHF. Incomplete CDR3 DNA: TGTGCCATCAGTGAGCAAGGGGGACTGAATTCACCCCTCCAC.

This chain's CDR3 is CASSGLSFYGYTF. CDR3 nucleotide sequence: TGTGCCAGTAGTGGGCTATCCTTTTATGGCTACACCTTC. The chain is built from TRBV19 and TRBJ1-2; D not certain. The V gene's germline CDR1 is LNHDA and CDR2 SQIVND (reference sequence). The V end lost 5 bases, the J end lost 5 bases, and 12 bases lay between the germline ends. The CDR3 loop spans 13 amino acids.

In its sample, this clone was seen once. The chain employs TRBV6-8 and TRBJ1-3; D not resolved. The CDR3 runs 12 residues. V was trimmed by 7 bases and J by 3 bases, leaving 7 bases between them. Germline lookup yields CDR1 MNHGY and CDR2 SAAAGT. The chain's CDR3 is CASTQIGNTIYF. The CDR3 region has the DNA TGTGCCAGCACGCAGATTGGAAACACCATATATTTT.

The chain is built from TRBV19 and TRBJ2-1, with D maybe TRBD2 (5 bases). This CDR3 contains 19 residues. Trimming left V 6 bases short and J 0 bases short, with 24 bases between. Germline V gives CDR1 LNHDA, CDR2 SQIVND (reference sequence). CDR3 loop: CASSPWAANGVSSYNEQFF. CDR3 DNA sequence: TGTGCCAGTAGCCCCTGGGCAGCAAACGGGGTGAGCTCCTACAATGAGCAGTTCTTC.

This clone was recorded only once. This chain uses TRBV19 with TRBJ1-6; tentatively, D is TRBD1 (5 bases). The V end was cut by 4 bases, the J end by 6 bases, with 10 bases between. CDR3 length: 14 amino acids. Germline CDR1 LNHDA, CDR2 SQIVND (reference sequence). The CDR3: CASSTEGPNSPLHF. The DNA for the CDR3 is TGTGCCAGTAGTACGGAGGGGCCTAATTCACCCCTCCACTTT.

The genes are TRBV10-2 and TRBJ2-5, with D possibly being TRBD1 (7 bases). The germline V gene has CDR1 WSHSY and CDR2 SAAADI. Trimming shortened V by 3 bases and J by 1 base, and 15 bases separated the two germline ends. This CDR3 has 16 amino acids. The CDR3 region is CASSEVGRTGQETQYF. The CDR3 DNA reads TGCGCCAGCAGTGAAGTGGGGAGGACAGGCCAAGAGACCCAGTACTTC.

Turning to this clone: Other nucleotide sequences in the sample specify the same CDR3. This chain links TRBV19 with TRBJ1-2; perhaps TRBD1 as D (5 bases). Germline-derived CDR1 and CDR2 are LNHDA and SQIVND (reference sequence). With 6 bases removed from V and 8 bases from J, the gap between germline ends came to 13 bases. The CDR3 consists of 12 residues. CDR3 loop: CASRGPREGYTF. CDR3 DNA: TGTGCCAGTAGGGGCCCCAGGGAGGGCTACACCTTC. Based on the CDR3 plus reference TRBV19 and TRBJ1-2, the full variable domain is DGGITQSPKYLFRKEGQNVTLSCEQNLNHDAMYWYRQDPGQGLRLIYYSQIVNDFQKGDIAEGYSVSREKKESFPLTVTSAQKNPTAFYLCASRGPREGYTFGSGTRLTVV.

This clone came up a few times. The genes are TRBV6-8 and TRBJ2-3; TRBD1 matches 7 bases. This CDR3 region has 15 residues. Germline V gene lookup returns CDR1 MNHGY and CDR2 SAAAGT. The V segment lost 1 base and the J segment 2 bases; nucleotides outside the gene matches: 3. The CDR3 DNA sequence: TGTGCCAGCAGTTACTGGGACAGCTCCACAGATACGCAGTATTTT. Its protein is CASSYWDSSTDTQYF.

The CDR3, as DNA: TGTGCCAGCAACACCGGACGGGAGACCCAGTACTTC. Residues: CASNTGRETQYF. This chain connects TRBV6-8 to TRBJ2-5; D is uncertain. The CDR3 contains 12 residues. Germline V lookup: CDR1 MNHGY, CDR2 SAAAGT. Trimming removed 7 bases at V and 5 bases at J, with 11 bases between.

Only a few counts were recorded for this clone. This chain connects TRBV6-8 to TRBJ2-2, with D possibly being TRBD2 (6 bases). V lost 2 bases and J lost 7, with 14 bases in between. Germline assignment: CDR1 MNHGY and CDR2 SAAAGT. The CDR3 is made up of 15 amino acids. The CDR3, as DNA: TGTGCCAGCAGTTACAGCCGGGGGACGGGCGGGGAGCTGTTTTTT. Encoded protein: CASSYSRGTGGELFF.

The chain employs TRBV6-8 and TRBJ2-7; D call uncertain. Trimming removed 6 bases at V and 5 bases at J, with 14 bases between. Germline CDR1 is MNHGY and CDR2 is SAAAGT. This CDR3 is 13 amino acids long. The DNA of the CDR3 is TGTGCCAGCAGCCGCCCCCGGGTCCACGAGCAGTACGTC. Translating gives CASSRPRVHEQYV.

The V gene is TRBV18, the J gene TRBJ2-1; D remains unclear. CDR1 and CDR2 from the germline V gene are KGHSH and LQKENI. The CDR3 has 14 amino acids. Trimming removed 5 bases from V and 1 base from J, with 9 bases in between. CDR3 bases: TGTGCCAGCTCAACTTCTGGGTCCTACAATGAGCAGTTCTTC. Translated, it gives CASSTSGSYNEQFF.

The rearrangement uses TRBV19 and TRBJ2-5; TRBD1 matches at 7 bases. The CDR3 has 16 amino acids. Per germline, CDR1 LNHDA and CDR2 SQIVND (reference sequence). J lost 2 bases, V lost 5 bases, and 11 bases had no gene match. CDR3 sequence (DNA): TGTGCCAGTAGTTTCTCAGGACAGGACCATCAAGAGACCCAGTACTTC. Translating it yields CASSFSGQDHQETQYF.